This T cell receptor (beta chain) stems from a study of human T cells and chemical hapten exposure. Unfractionated whole blood served as the source for total RNA extraction. This CDR3 comprises 12 residues. Germline CDR1 is SQVTM and CDR2 is ANQGSEA. V gave up 7 bases and J gave up 4 bases; unmatched junction bases: 4. TCRdb reprocessed the 5' RACE reads with MiXCR, giving one entry per CDR3 protein. Of approximately 110,000 distinct CDR3 sequences listed, 15% to 20% are singletons. The chain recombines TRBV29-1 with TRBJ1-5; TRBD1 matches at 7 bases. This receptor was taken from a human donor in good health. The CDR3 DNA sequence: TGCAGCGGTGGGACAGCGAATCAGCCCCAGCATTTT. This codes for CSGGTANQPQHF.